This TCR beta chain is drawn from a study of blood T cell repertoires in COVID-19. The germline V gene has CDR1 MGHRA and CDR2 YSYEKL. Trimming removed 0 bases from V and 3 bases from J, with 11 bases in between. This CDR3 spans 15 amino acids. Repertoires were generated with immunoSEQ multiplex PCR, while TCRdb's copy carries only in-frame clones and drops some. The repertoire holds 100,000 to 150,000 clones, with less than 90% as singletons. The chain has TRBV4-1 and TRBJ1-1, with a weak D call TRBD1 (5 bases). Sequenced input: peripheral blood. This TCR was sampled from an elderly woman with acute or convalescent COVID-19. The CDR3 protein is CASSQETTAYTEAFF. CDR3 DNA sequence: TGCGCCAGCAGCCAAGAAACGACAGCTTACACTGAAGCTTTCTTT.